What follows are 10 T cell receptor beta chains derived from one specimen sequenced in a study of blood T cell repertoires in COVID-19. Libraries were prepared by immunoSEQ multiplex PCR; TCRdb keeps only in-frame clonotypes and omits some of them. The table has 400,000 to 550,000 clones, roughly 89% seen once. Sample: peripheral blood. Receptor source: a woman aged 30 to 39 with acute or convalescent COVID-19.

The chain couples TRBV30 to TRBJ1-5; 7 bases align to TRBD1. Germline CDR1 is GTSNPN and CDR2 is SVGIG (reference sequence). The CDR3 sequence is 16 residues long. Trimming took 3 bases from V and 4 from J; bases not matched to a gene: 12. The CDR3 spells CAWSDRSGTVNQPQHF. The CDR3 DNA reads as TGTGCCTGGAGCGACCGATCCGGGACAGTAAATCAGCCCCAGCATTTT.

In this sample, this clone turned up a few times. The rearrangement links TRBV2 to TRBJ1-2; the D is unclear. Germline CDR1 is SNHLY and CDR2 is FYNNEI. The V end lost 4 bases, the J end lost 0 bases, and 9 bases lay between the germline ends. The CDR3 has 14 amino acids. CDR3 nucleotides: TGTGCCAGCAGTGGAGAACAGACTAACTATGGCTACACCTTC. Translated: CASSGEQTNYGYTF.

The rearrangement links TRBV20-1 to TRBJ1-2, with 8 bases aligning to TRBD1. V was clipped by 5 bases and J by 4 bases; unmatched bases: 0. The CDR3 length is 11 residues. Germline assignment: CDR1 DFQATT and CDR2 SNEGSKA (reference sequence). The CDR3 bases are TGCAGTGCTGGACAGGGCTATGGCTACACCTTC. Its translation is CSAGQGYGYTF.

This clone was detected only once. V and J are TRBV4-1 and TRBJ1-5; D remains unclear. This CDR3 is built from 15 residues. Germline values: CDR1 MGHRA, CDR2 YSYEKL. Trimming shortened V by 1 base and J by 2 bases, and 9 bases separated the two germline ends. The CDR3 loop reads CASSQGQYRNQPQHF. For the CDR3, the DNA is TGCGCCAGCAGCCAAGGGCAGTACCGCAATCAGCCCCAGCATTTT.

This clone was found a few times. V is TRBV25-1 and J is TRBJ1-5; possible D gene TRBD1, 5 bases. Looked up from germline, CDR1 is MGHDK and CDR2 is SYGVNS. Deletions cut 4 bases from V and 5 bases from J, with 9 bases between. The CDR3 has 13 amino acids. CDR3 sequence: CASSARGYQPQHF. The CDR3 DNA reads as TGTGCCAGCAGTGCTAGGGGTTATCAGCCCCAGCATTTT.

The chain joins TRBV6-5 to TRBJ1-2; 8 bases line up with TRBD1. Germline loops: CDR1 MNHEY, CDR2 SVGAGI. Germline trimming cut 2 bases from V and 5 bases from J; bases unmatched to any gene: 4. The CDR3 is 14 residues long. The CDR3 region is CASSYAGTGYGYTF. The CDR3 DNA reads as TGTGCCAGCAGTTACGCCGGGACAGGATATGGCTACACCTTC.

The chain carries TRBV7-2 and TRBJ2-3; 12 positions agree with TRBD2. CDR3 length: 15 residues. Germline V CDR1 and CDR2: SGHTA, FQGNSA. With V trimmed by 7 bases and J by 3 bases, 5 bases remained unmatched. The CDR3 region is CASTPTSGSTDTQYF. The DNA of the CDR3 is TGTGCCAGCACCCCGACTAGCGGGAGTACAGATACGCAGTATTTT.

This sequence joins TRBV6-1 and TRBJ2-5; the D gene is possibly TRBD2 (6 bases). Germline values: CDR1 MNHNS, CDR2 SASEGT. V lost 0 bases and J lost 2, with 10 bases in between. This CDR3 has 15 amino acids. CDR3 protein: CASSEAPRDQETQYF. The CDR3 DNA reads TGTGCCAGCAGTGAAGCGCCGCGGGATCAAGAGACCCAGTACTTC.

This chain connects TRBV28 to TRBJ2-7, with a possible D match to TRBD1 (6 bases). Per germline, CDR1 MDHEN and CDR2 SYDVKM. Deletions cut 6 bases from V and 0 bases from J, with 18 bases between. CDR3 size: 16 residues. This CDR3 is CASSHPGAGSSYEQYF. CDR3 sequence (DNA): TGTGCCAGCAGCCACCCAGGGGCGGGCAGCTCCTACGAGCAGTACTTC.

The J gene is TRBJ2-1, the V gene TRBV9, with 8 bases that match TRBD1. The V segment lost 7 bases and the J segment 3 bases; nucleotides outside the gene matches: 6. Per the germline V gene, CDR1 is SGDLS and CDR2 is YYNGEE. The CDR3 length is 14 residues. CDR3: CASGQGLGYNEQFF. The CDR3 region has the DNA TGTGCCAGCGGACAGGGCTTGGGCTACAATGAGCAGTTCTTC.